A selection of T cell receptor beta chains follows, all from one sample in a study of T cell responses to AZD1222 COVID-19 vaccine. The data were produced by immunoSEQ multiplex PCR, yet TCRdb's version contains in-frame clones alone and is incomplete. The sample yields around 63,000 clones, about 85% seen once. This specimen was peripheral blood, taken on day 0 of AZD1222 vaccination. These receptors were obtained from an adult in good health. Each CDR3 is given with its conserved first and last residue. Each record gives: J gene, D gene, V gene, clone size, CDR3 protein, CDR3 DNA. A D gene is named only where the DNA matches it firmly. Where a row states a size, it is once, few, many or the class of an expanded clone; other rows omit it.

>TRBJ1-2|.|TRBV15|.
CATSRDMGYGYTF
TGTGCCACCAGCAGAGACATGGGCTATGGCTACACCTTC
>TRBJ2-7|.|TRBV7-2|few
CASSIGWVQYF
TGTGCCAGCAGCATAGGGTGGGTGCAGTACTTC
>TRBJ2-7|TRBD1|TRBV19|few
CASSIATGTDYEQYF
TGTGCCAGTAGTATAGCGACAGGGACAGACTACGAGCAGTACTTC
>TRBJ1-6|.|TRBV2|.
CASSVDSSYNSPLHF
TGTGCCAGCAGTGTGGACAGCTCCTATAATTCACCCCTCCACTTT
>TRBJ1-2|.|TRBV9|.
CASSVGRRQMDGYTF
TGTGCCAGCAGCGTAGGACGCAGGCAGATGGATGGCTACACCTTC
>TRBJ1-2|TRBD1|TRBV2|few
CASRGTGVANYGYTF
TGTGCCAGTAGGGGGACAGGGGTAGCAAACTATGGCTACACCTTC
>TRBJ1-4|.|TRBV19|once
CASSMGQNHEKLFF
TGTGCCAGTAGTATGGGGCAGAATCATGAAAAACTGTTTTTT
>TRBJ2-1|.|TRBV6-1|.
CASSEEVGGSYNEQFF
TGTGCCAGCAGTGAAGAGGTTGGCGGCTCCTACAATGAGCAGTTCTTC
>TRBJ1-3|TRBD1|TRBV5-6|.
CASSLTGNGNTIYF
TGTGCCAGCAGCCTGACAGGGAATGGAAACACCATATATTTT
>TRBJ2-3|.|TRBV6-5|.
CASSSSGPSAQYF
.
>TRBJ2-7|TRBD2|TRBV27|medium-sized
CASSKIAGDSYEQYF
TGTGCCAGCAGTAAAATAGCGGGGGACTCCTACGAGCAGTACTTC
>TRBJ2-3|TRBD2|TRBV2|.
CASSESLAGASTQYF
TGTGCCAGCAGTGAATCTCTAGCGGGGGCAAGTACGCAGTATTTT
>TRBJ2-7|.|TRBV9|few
CASSGPSPEQYF
TGTGCCAGCAGCGGGCCGTCCCCCGAGCAGTACTTC
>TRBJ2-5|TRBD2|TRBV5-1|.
CASSLAGGGAETQYF
TGCGCCAGCAGCTTGGCCGGCGGGGGGGCTGAGACCCAGTACTTC
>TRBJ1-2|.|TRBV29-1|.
CSVEGINYGYTF
TGCAGCGTTGAAGGGATAAACTATGGCTACACCTTC
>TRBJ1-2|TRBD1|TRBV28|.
CASRTGAPLDYGYTF
TGTGCCAGCAGGACAGGGGCCCCTCTTGACTATGGCTACACCTTC
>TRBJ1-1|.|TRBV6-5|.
CASSYREWAFF
TGTGCCAGCAGTTACAGGGAGTGGGCTTTCTTT
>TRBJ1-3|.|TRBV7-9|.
CASSLAESSGNTIYF
TGTGCCAGCAGCTTAGCAGAAAGCTCTGGAAACACCATATATTTT
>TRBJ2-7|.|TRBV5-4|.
CASSLIRDKNYEQYF
TGTGCCAGCAGCCTTATAAGAGACAAGAACTACGAGCAGTACTTC
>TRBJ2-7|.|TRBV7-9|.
CASSTTPRGTYEQYF
TGTGCCAGCAGCACCACTCCCCGCGGGACCTACGAGCAGTACTTC
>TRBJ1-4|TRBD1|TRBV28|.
CASRLRQGWIEKKLFF
TGTGCCAGCAGACTCCGACAGGGATGGATCGAGAAAAAACTGTTTTTT
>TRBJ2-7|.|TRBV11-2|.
CASSFLDSAYEQYF
TGTGCCAGCAGCTTCTTAGACAGCGCTTACGAGCAGTACTTC
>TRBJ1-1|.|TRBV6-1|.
CASSDRRDTEAFF
TGTGCCAGCAGTGATCGGCGGGACACTGAAGCTTTCTTT
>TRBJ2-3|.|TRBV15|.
CATSRDGTRGRDTQYF
TGTGCCACCAGCAGAGATGGCACTCGAGGGCGAGATACGCAGTATTTT
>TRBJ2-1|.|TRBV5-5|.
CASSSGTNLNEQFF
TGTGCCAGCAGCTCCGGGACAAACCTCAATGAGCAGTTCTTC
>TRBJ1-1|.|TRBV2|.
CASSEAGGISEAFF
TGTGCCAGCAGTGAAGCGGGGGGGATCTCTGAAGCTTTCTTT
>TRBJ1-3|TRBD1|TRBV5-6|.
CASSWQGAGNTIYF
TGTGCCAGCAGCTGGCAGGGGGCCGGAAACACCATATATTTT
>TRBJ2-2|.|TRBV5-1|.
CASSSLDYGDTGELFF
TGCGCCAGCAGCTCCCTGGACTATGGGGACACCGGGGAGCTGTTTTTT
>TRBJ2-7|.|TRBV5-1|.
CASSLTGLTGGYEQYF
TGCGCCAGCAGCTTGACCGGATTAACTGGTGGCTACGAGCAGTACTTC
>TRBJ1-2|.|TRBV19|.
CASNDRNYGYTF
TGTGCCAGTAACGACAGGAACTATGGCTACACCTTC
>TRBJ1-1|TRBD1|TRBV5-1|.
CASGGQGAMTEAFF
TGCGCCAGCGGGGGACAGGGGGCGATGACTGAAGCTTTCTTT
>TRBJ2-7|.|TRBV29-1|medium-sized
CSVIGIPYEQYF
TGCAGCGTAATAGGGATCCCCTACGAGCAGTACTTC
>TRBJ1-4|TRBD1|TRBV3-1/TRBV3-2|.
CASSQDLGQGKKLFF
TGTGCCAGCAGCCAAGATTTGGGACAGGGTAAAAAACTGTTTTTT
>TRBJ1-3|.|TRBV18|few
CASSPLARSSGNTIYF
TGTGCCAGCTCACCACTGGCCCGTTCCTCTGGAAACACCATATATTTT
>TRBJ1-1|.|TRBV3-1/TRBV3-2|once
CASSRDTQVNTEAFF
TGTGCCAGCAGCCGAGATACCCAAGTAAACACTGAAGCTTTCTTT
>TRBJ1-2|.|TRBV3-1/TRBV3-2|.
CASSQAVGPTYGYTF
TGTGCCAGCAGCCAAGCGGTAGGGCCTACCTATGGCTACACCTTC
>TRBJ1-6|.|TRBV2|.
CASSEEPPNSPLHF
TGTGCCAGCAGTGAAGAGCCCCCAAATTCACCCCTCCACTTT
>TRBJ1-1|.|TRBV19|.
CASSTIGEAFF
TGTGCCAGTAGTACTATCGGTGAAGCTTTCTTT
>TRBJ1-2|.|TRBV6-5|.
CASRATGFYGYTF
TGTGCCAGCAGGGCAACAGGGTTCTATGGCTACACCTTC
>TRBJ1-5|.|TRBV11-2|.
CASSSSGSSPQHF
TGTGCCAGCAGCTCTTCAGGGAGCTCGCCCCAGCATTTT
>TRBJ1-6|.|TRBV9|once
CASSPEGDSPLHF
TGTGCCAGCAGCCCCGAAGGGGATTCACCCCTCCACTTT
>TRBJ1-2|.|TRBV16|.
CASSQYSVGYTF
TGTGCCAGCAGCCAATATTCCGTTGGCTACACCTTC
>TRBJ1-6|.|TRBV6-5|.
CAGKPEGYNSPLHF
TGTGCCGGTAAACCCGAGGGTTATAATTCACCCCTCCACTTT
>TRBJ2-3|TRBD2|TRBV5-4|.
CASSPPYGGSSDTQYF
TGTGCCAGCAGCCCACCTTACGGGGGGTCCTCGGATACGCAGTATTTT
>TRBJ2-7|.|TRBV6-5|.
CASSYVRGLNEQYF
TGTGCCAGCAGTTACGTTCGGGGACTTAACGAGCAGTACTTC
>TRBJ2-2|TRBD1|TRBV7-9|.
CASRGQGTTGELFF
TGTGCCAGCAGGGGACAGGGAACCACCGGGGAGCTGTTTTTT
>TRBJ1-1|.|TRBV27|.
CASSGGSLAFF
TGTGCCAGCAGTGGGGGGTCTTTAGCTTTCTTT
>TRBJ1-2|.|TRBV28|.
CASSAGTLTIYGYTF
TGTGCCAGCAGTGCCGGGACTCTAACGATCTATGGCTACACCTTC
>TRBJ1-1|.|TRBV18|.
CASSRQAGTEAFF
TGTGCCAGCTCCCGACAGGCGGGAACTGAAGCTTTCTTT
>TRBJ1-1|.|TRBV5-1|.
CASSLGSGLNTEAFF
TGCGCCAGCAGCTTGGGATCAGGACTAAACACTGAAGCTTTCTTT
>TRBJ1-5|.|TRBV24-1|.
CATSDSRTDLNQPQHF
TGTGCCACCAGTGATAGCAGGACAGATCTCAATCAGCCCCAGCATTTT
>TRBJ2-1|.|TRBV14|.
CASSQDRVIYNEQFF
TGTGCCAGCAGCCAAGACAGAGTAATTTACAATGAGCAGTTCTTC
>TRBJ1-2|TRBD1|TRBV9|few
CASSPGTGAGGYTF
TGTGCCAGCAGCCCGGGGACAGGGGCCGGTGGCTACACCTTC